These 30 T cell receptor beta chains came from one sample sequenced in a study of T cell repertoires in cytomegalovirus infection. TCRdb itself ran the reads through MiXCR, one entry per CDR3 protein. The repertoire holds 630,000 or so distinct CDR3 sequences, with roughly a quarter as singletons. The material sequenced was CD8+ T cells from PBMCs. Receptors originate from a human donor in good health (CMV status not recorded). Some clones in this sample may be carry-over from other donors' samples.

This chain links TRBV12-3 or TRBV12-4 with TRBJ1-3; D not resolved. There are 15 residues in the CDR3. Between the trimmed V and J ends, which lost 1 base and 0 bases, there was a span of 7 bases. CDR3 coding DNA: TGTGCCAGCAGTTTAGTCCTCGCCTCTGGAAACACCATATATTTT. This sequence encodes CASSLVLASGNTIYF.

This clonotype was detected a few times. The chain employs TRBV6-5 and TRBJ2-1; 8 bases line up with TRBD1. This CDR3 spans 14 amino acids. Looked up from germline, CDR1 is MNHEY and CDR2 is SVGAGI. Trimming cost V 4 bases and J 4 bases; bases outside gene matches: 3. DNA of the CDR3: TGTGCCAGCAGTTGGACAGGGTGGTACAATGAGCAGTTCTTC. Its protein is CASSWTGWYNEQFF.

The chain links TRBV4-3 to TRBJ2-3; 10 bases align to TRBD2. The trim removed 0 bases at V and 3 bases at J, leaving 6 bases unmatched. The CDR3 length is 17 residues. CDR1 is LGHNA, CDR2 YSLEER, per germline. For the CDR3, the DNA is TGCGCCAGCAGCCAAGATTGGAGCGGGGGGGCGACAGATACGCAGTATTTT. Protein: CASSQDWSGGATDTQYF.

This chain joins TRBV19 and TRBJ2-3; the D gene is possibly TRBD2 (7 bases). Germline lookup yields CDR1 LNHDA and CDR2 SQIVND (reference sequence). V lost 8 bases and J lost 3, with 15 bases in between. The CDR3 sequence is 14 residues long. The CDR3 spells CASCEGGWTDTQYF. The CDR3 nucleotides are TGTGCCAGTTGCGAGGGGGGGTGGACAGATACGCAGTATTTT. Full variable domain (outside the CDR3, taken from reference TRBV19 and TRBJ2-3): DGGITQSPKYLFRKEGQNVTLSCEQNLNHDAMYWYRQDPGQGLRLIYYSQIVNDFQKGDIAEGYSVSREKKESFPLTVTSAQKNPTAFYLCASCEGGWTDTQYFGPGTRLTVL.

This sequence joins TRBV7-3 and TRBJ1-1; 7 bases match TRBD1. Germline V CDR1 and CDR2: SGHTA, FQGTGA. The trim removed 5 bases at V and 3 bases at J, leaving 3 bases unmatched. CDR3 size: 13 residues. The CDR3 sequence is CASSAGQYTEAFF. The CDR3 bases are TGTGCCAGCAGCGCGGGACAGTACACTGAAGCTTTCTTT. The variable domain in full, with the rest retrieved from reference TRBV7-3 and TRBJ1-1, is GAGVSQTPSNKVTEKGKYVELRCDPISGHTALYWYRQSLGQGPEFLIYFQGTGAADDSGLPNDRFFAVRPEGSVSTLKIQRTERGDSAVYLCASSAGQYTEAFFGQGTRLTVV.

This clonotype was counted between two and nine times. The CDR3 region is CASSHDNQPQHF. The CDR3 DNA sequence: TGTGCCAGCAGTCACGACAATCAGCCCCAGCATTTT. The rearrangement links TRBV27 to TRBJ1-5, with no clear D. The ends were cut back, 5 bases at V and 3 bases at J, with 5 bases in the middle. The germline V gene encodes CDR1 MNHEY and CDR2 SMNVEV (reference sequence). The CDR3 is made up of 12 amino acids.

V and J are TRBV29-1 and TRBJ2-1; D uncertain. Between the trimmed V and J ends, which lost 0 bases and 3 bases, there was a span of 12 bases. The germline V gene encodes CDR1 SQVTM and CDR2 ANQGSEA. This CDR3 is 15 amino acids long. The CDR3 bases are TGCAGCGTTGAAGATGAAGGCAGTATCTACAATGAGCAGTTCTTC. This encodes CSVEDEGSIYNEQFF.

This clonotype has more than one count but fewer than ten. The CDR3 region is CASSDRNLAKNIQYF. In DNA, the CDR3 is TGTGCCAGCAGTGACAGGAATCTAGCCAAAAACATTCAGTACTTC. The rearrangement joins TRBV2 to TRBJ2-4; the D is unclear. Trimming pared 3 bases from V and 0 bases from J, leaving 9 bases between. This CDR3 spans 15 amino acids. Germline lookup yields CDR1 SNHLY and CDR2 FYNNEI.

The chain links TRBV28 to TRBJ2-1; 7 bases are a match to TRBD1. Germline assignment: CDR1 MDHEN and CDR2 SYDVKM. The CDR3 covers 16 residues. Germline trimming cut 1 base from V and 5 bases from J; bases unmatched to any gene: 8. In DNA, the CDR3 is TGTGCCAGCAGTTTATATGAGGGGGCGGTAAACAATGAGCAGTTCTTC. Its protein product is CASSLYEGAVNNEQFF.

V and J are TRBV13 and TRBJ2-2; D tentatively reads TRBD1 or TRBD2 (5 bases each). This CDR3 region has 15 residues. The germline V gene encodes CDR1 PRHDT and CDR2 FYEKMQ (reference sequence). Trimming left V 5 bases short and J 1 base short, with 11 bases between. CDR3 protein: CASSPEGLNTGELFF. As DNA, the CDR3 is TGTGCCAGCAGCCCCGAGGGGCTGAACACCGGGGAGCTGTTTTTT.

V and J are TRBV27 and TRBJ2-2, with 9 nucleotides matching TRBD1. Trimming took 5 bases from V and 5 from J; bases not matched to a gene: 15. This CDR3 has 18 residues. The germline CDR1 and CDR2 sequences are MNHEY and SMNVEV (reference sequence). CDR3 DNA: TGTGCCAGCAGTCCCGGGTATCCGGGACAGGGAAGAACCGGGGAGCTGTTTTTT. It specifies CASSPGYPGQGRTGELFF.

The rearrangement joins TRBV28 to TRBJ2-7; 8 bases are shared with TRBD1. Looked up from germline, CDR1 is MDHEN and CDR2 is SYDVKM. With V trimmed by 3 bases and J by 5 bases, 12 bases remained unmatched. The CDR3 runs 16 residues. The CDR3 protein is CASSFRARQGNHEQYV. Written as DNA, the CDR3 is TGTGCCAGCAGTTTCCGGGCGCGACAGGGGAACCACGAGCAGTACGTC.

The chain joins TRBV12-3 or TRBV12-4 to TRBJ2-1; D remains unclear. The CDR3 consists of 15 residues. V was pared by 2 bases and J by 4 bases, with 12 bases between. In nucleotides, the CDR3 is TGTGCCAGCAGTTTATCCCCATTCAGATACAATGAGCAGTTCTTC. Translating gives CASSLSPFRYNEQFF.

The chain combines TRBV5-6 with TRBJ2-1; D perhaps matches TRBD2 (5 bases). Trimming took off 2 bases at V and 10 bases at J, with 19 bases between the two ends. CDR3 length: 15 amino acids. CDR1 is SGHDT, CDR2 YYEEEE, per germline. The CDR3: CASSFPWDAGGEQFF. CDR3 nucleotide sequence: TGTGCCAGCAGCTTCCCCTGGGATGCGGGTGGCGAGCAGTTCTTC. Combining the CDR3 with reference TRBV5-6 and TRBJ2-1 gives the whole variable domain DAGVTQSPTHLIKTRGQQVTLRCSPKSGHDTVSWYQQALGQGPQFIFQYYEEEERQRGNFPDRFSGHQFPNYSSELNVNALLLGDSALYLCASSFPWDAGGEQFFGPGTRLTVL.

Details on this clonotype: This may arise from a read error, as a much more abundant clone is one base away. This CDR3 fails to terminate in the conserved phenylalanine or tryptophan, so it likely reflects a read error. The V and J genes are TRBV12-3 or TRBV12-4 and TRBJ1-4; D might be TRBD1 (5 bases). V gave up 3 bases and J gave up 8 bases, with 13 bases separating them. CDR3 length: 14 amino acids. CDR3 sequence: CASSFGGTREKLFS. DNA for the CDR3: TGTGCCAGCAGTTTTGGGGGGACGAGGGAAAAACTGTTTTCT.

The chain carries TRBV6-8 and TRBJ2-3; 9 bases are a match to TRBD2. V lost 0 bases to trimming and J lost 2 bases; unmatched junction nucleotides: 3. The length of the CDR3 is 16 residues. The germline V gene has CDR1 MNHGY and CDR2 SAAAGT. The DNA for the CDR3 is TGTGCCAGCAGTTACTCGGGACTAGCATTCACAGATACGCAGTATTTT. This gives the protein CASSYSGLAFTDTQYF.

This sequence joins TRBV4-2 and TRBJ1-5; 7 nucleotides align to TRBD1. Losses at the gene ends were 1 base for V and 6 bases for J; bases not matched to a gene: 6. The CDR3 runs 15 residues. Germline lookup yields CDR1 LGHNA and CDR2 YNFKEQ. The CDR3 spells CASSQVYRGGQPQHF. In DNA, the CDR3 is TGTGCCAGCAGCCAAGTCTACAGGGGAGGTCAGCCCCAGCATTTT.

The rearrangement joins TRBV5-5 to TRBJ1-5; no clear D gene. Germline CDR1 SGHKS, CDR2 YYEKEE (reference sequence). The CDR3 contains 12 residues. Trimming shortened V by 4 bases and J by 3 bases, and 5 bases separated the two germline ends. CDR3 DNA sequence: TGTGCCAGCAGCAGAGACAATCAGCCCCAGCATTTT. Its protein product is CASSRDNQPQHF.

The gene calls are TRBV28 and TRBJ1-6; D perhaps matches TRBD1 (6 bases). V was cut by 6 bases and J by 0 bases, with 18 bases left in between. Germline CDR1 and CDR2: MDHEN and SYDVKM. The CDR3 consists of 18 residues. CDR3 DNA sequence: TGTGCCAGCAGCCCCGACAGGCCAAGGAGCTCCTATAATTCACCCCTCCACTTT. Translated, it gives CASSPDRPRSSYNSPLHF.

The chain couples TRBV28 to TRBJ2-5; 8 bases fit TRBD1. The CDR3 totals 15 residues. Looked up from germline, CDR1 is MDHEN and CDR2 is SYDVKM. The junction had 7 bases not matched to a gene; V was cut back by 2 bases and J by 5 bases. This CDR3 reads CASSLGQGLVETQYF. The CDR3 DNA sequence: TGTGCCAGCAGTTTAGGACAGGGCCTTGTGGAGACCCAGTACTTC.

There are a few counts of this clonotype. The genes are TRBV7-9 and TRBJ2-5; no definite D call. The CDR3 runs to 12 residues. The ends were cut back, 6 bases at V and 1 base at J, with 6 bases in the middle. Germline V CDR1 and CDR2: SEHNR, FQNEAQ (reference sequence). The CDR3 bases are TGTGCCAGCAGGGGTCTCCAAGAGACCCAGTACTTC. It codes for CASRGLQETQYF.

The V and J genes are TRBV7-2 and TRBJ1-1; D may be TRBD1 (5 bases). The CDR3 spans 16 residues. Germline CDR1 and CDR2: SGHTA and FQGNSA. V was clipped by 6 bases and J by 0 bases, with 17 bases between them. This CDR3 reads CASRPRQLGMNTEAFF. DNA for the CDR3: TGTGCCAGCAGACCTCGACAGTTAGGAATGAACACTGAAGCTTTCTTT. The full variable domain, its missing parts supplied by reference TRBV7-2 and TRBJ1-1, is GAGVSQSPSNKVTEKGKDVELRCDPISGHTALYWYRQSLGQGLEFLIYFQGNSAPDKSGLPSDRFSAERTGGSVSTLTIQRTQQEDSAVYLCASRPRQLGMNTEAFFGQGTRLTVV.

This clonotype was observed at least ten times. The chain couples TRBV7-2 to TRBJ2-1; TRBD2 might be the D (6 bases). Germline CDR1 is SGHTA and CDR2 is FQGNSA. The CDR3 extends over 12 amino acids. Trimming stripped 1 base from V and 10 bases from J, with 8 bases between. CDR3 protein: CASSLEAGEQFF. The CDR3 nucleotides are TGTGCCAGCAGCTTAGAGGCGGGGGAGCAGTTCTTC.

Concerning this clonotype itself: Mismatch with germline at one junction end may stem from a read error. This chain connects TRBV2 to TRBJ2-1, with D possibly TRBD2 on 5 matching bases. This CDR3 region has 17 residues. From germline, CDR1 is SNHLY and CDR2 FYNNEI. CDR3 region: CASSEAEDESSYNEQFF. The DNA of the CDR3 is TGTGCCAGCAGCGAAGCGGAAGACGAGAGCTCCTACAATGAGCAGTTCTTC.

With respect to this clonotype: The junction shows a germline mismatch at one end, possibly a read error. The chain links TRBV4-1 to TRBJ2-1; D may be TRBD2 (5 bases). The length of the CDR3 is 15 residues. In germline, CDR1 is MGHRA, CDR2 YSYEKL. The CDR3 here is CASSQADFNYDEQFF. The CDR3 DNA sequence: TGCGCCAGCAGCCAAGCGGACTTCAACTACGATGAGCAGTTCTTC.

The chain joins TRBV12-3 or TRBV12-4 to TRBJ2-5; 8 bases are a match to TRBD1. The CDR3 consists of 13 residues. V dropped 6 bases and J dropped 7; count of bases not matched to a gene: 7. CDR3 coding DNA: TGTGCCAGCAGAAGCAGGGGGCTTGGGACCCAGTACTTC. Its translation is CASRSRGLGTQYF.

The CDR3 loop reads CASGLGLAGGYEQYF. The CDR3 DNA sequence: TGTGCTAGTGGTTTGGGCCTAGCGGGGGGTTACGAGCAGTACTTC. This rearrangement joins TRBV12-5 to TRBJ2-7; 11 nucleotides match TRBD2. Per germline, CDR1 LGHNT and CDR2 FRNRAP. J was trimmed by 4 bases and V by 1 base; bases with no gene match: 3. The CDR3 sequence is 15 residues long.

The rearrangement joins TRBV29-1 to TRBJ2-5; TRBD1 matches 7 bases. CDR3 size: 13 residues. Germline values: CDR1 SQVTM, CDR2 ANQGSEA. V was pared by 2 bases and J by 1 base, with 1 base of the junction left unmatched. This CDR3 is CSVERGLQETQYF. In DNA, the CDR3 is TGCAGCGTTGAAAGGGGGCTCCAAGAGACCCAGTACTTC.

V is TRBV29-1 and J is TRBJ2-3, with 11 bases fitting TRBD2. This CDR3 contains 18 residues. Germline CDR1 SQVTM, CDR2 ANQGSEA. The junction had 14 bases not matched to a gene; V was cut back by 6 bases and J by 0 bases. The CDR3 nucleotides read TGCAGCGTCCCCGGGACTAGCGGAGCGGAGACTAGCACAGATACGCAGTATTTT. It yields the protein CSVPGTSGAETSTDTQYF.

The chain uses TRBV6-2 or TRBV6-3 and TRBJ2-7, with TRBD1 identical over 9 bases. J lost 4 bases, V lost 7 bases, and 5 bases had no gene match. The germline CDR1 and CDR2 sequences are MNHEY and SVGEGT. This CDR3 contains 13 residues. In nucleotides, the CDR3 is TGTGCCAGCATAGGACAGGGGATATACGAGCAGTACTTC. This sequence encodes CASIGQGIYEQYF.